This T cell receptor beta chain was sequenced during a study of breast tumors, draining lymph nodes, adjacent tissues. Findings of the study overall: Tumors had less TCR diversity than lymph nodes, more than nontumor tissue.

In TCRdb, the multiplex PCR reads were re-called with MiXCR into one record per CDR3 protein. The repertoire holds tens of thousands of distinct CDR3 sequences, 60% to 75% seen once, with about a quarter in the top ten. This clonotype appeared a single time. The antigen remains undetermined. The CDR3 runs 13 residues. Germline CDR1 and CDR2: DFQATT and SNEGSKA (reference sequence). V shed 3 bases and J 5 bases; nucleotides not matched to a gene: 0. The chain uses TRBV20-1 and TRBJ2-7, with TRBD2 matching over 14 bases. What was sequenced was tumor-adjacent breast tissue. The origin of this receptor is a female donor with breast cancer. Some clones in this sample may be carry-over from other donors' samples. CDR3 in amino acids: CSARGLAGDEQYF. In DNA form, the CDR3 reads TGCAGTGCTAGGGGACTAGCGGGAGACGAGCAGTACTTC.